This T cell receptor (beta chain) was identified in a study of T cells in Graves' hyperthyroidism and ophthalmopathy. About the research overall: Peripheral blood was taken when the disease was first diagnosed, before any treatment began.

This clonotype was recorded many times. Absence of ophthalmopathy progression within 18 months defined stable Graves' hyperthyroidism. 9.5 to 10 ml fresh peripheral blood yielded the PBMCs. CDR1 and CDR2 (germline): SGHTA, FQGTGA. Trimming cost V 5 bases and J 0 bases, with 7 bases left between them. The length of the CDR3 is 13 residues. Template material for amplifying TCR beta CDR3 regions consisted of RNA transcripts. First-round RT-PCR targeting the TCR CDR3 was performed with the HTBI primer set. TCRdb reprocessed the multiplex PCR reads via MiXCR and lists one record per CDR3 protein. The sample gives some 740,000 distinct CDR3 sequences, 14% of which show up once; roughly 10% is in the top ten.

The material sequenced was blood. The V call is TRBV7-3, the J call TRBJ2-5, with D hard to call. This receptor was obtained from a woman between 18 and 29 years old with Graves' hyperthyroidism. The CDR3: CASSTAHQETQYF. In DNA, the CDR3 is TGTGCCAGCAGCACGGCCCACCAAGAGACCCAGTACTTC.